This T cell receptor (beta chain) was sequenced in a study of T cells after yellow fever vaccination (dated by TCRdb to about 2019). A note on the overall study: The SMART-Seq v4 Ultra Low Input RNA kit was used to prepare libraries from fractions with low cell numbers. To follow T-cell clones before and after primary and booster YFV17D yellow fever vaccination, bulk TCR alpha and beta repertoires were sequenced over time. Two healthy male donors made up the cohort, one aged 18 to 29 years and the other aged 30 to 40 years. Blood was drawn at multiple timepoints before and after primary and secondary immunization, with bulk PBMC replicates and cell subsets isolated. Broad study findings and their caveats: A small fraction of clonotypes showed up in both the CD4 and CD8 compartments, probably as a result of convergent recombination. Most clones expanded after primary vaccination were re-detected after the booster (almost 97% of CD4 and about 88% of CD8), suggesting broad memory maintenance. Computational filtering was required because FACS-sorted repertoires could contain abundant contaminating clonotypes from the bulk population. The secondary T-cell response was weaker than the primary response but faster, peaking on day 5 instead of day 15. Because only a couple of donors were included in the study, the extent to which the findings can be generalized is limited.

In this sample, this clonotype turned up many times. It has no known antigen specificity. There are no base qualities to consult, and no much larger clone falls within one base. The instrument given in TCRdb is Illumina NovaSeq 6000. TCR cDNA was synthesized by 5'RACE template switching, which introduced a universal primer site and unique molecular identifiers. cDNA synthesis was primed from both the TCR alpha and TCR beta constant segments. Library amplification used two PCR steps, and the second PCR step added sample barcodes and sequencing adapters. Sequencing of libraries was done on Illumina HiSeq 2500 (2x100 bp) or NovaSeq (2x150 bp). The study's processing was this. MIGEC handled demultiplexing of reads and collapsing into UMI consensus sequences, while MiXCR performed V(D)J alignment. Clonotypes responding to the vaccine were identified with edgeR on replicate PBMC samples, with the criteria of FDR below 0.01 and a log2 fold change above 5 up to day 15. Bulk clonotypes were assigned CD4 or CD8 identity according to which sequenced CD4 or CD8 repertoire held them at higher abundance. TCRdb reprocessed the public reads (quality trimming at Q25 with fastp, clone calling with MiXCR) and kept in-frame beta chains. When rows share a CDR3 protein, they turn into one entry using the most common DNA and genes. V and J calls and clone size were set by TCRdb, not the authors. The sample contains some 250,000 distinct CDR3 sequences, roughly 3.5% of them found a single time. About 19% of the sample is taken by the ten largest.

The label giving this sample's treatment or condition can be read as: live attenuated yellow fever vaccine strain. Two biological replicates of bulk PBMCs were collected at each blood-draw timepoint. A standard Ficoll-Paque protocol was used to isolate PBMCs from peripheral blood. TriZol was used to extract RNA from bulk PBMCs, from CD4 and CD8 fractions, and from dextramer-positive and dextramer-negative fractions. The CDR3 goes from the cysteine to the phenylalanine over 17 residues. The DNA shown is the 51-base CDR3, in frame from base 1. CDR1 SGHTA and CDR2 FQGNSA are derived from the germline V gene. V is cut by 4 bases and J by 4 bases, and the space between the germline ends is 22 bases.

Here the chain combines TRBV7-2 and TRBJ2-5, and the D gene may be TRBD1, 6 bases matching. The sequence was obtained from a young man who received the YFV17D yellow fever vaccine. This material consisted of PBMCs, taken 15 days after the yellow fever booster vaccination. The nucleotide sequence reads as follows: TGTGCCAGCAGCTCCTGGCGGTGGGGCAGGGGTGGAGAGACCCAGTACTTC. Translated, it gives CASSSWRWGRGGETQYF.